The 20 T cell receptor beta chains below were found in one sample sequenced in a study of cytomegalovirus exposure and HLA in healthy donors. 60 Vbeta and 13 Jbeta primers were used in PCR. The protocol was immunoSEQ multiplex PCR, while the TCRdb copy is restricted to in-frame clones and leaves out a portion. The table lists fewer than 200,000 clones, 82% of them singletons. The specimen sequenced was PBMCs. These receptors all come from a male donor in good health and CMV-seronegative.

The gene calls are TRBV10-2 and TRBJ1-2, with 8 bases lining up with TRBD1. The V gene's germline CDR1 is WSHSY and CDR2 SAAADI. CDR3 size: 13 residues. V lost 6 bases to trimming and J lost 8 bases; unmatched junction nucleotides: 8. Here the CDR3 reads CASRQGAGEGYTF. The CDR3 coding sequence is TGCGCCAGCAGGCAGGGGGCCGGGGAAGGCTACACCTTC.

The chain recombines TRBV6-6 with TRBJ1-1; D gene unclear. Trimming left V 6 bases short and J 4 bases short, with 18 bases between. The CDR3 runs to 15 residues. The germline V gene has CDR1 MNHNY and CDR2 SVGAGI (reference sequence). The CDR3 spells CASSPRDGAGTEAFF. DNA of the CDR3: TGTGCCAGCAGCCCAAGAGACGGAGCGGGCACTGAAGCTTTCTTT.

The V call is TRBV18, the J call TRBJ2-1; 10 bases agree with TRBD2. The V gene's germline CDR1 is KGHSH and CDR2 LQKENI. The CDR3 has 18 residues. Trimming cost V 6 bases and J 1 base; bases outside gene matches: 12. Written as DNA, the CDR3 is TGTGCCAGCTCCCCCGGGGTAGCGGGGGGCCTATCCTACAATGAGCAGTTCTTC. Translating it yields CASSPGVAGGLSYNEQFF.

This sequence joins TRBV5-4 and TRBJ2-3, with 9 bases lining up with TRBD1. Unmatched junction bases numbered 9, after V lost 5 bases and J lost 5 bases. From germline, CDR1 is SGHNT and CDR2 YYREEE (reference sequence). This CDR3 has 15 residues. The CDR3 region has the DNA TGTGCCAGCAGTCGCAAAGACAGGGGGTTAGATACGCAGTATTTT. This encodes CASSRKDRGLDTQYF. Together with reference TRBV5-4 and TRBJ2-3, the CDR3 gives the full variable domain: ETGVTQSPTHLIKTRGQQVTLRCSSQSGHNTVSWYQQALGQGPQFIFQYYREEENGRGNFPPRFSGLQFPNYSSELNVNALELDDSALYLCASSRKDRGLDTQYFGPGTRLTVL.

The chain uses TRBV5-5 and TRBJ2-5; 8 nucleotides line up with TRBD1. After removal of 3 bases from V and 1 base from J, the junction contained 2 bases not matched to a gene. The CDR3 totals 14 residues. Germline assignment: CDR1 SGHKS and CDR2 YYEKEE (reference sequence). The CDR3 DNA reads TGTGCCAGCAGCTGGGGACAGGCCCAAGAGACCCAGTACTTC. It yields the protein CASSWGQAQETQYF.

The chain combines TRBV2 with TRBJ1-4, with D unresolved. Trimming removed 9 bases at V and 7 bases at J, with 12 bases between. The CDR3 runs 12 residues. Germline assignment: CDR1 SNHLY and CDR2 FYNNEI. The CDR3 spells CASKRVSEKLFF. DNA for the CDR3: TGTGCCAGTAAGCGCGTGAGTGAAAAACTGTTTTTT.

The chain uses TRBV9 and TRBJ2-1; tentatively, D is TRBD2 (7 bases). Trimming cost V 0 bases and J 5 bases, with 12 bases left between them. In germline, CDR1 is SGDLS, CDR2 YYNGEE. The CDR3 spans 15 residues. CDR3 nucleotide sequence: TGTGCCAGCAGCGTAGACGGCGGGGGCAACAATGAGCAGTTCTTC. This codes for CASSVDGGGNNEQFF.

The chain uses TRBV19 and TRBJ2-2; 7 positions agree with TRBD1. From germline, CDR1 is LNHDA and CDR2 SQIVND (reference sequence). Trimming took 6 bases from V and 6 from J; bases not matched to a gene: 4. CDR3 length equals 13 residues. As DNA, the CDR3 is TGTGCCAGTAGCAGGGGGAGCGCCGGGGAGCTGTTTTTT. Translated: CASSRGSAGELFF.

This clone came up a few times. The chain employs TRBV7-3 and TRBJ1-6; possible D gene TRBD1, 5 bases. This CDR3 is built from 15 residues. V was trimmed by 2 bases and J by 7 bases, leaving 12 bases between them. Germline V gene lookup returns CDR1 SGHTA and CDR2 FQGTGA. CDR3 sequence (DNA): TGTGCCAGCAGCTTAGCAGGGTTGGACAATTCACCCCTCCACTTT. It codes for CASSLAGLDNSPLHF.

The sample holds a few counts of this clone. This chain uses TRBV7-8 with TRBJ1-4; D is unclear. Germline V lookup: CDR1 SGHVS, CDR2 FQNEAQ. Trimming removed 6 bases at V and 3 bases at J, with 20 bases between. The CDR3 runs to 17 residues. The CDR3 DNA is TGTGCCAGCAGATCCACCCCCCGGGAGTTGGCTAATGAAAAACTGTTTTTT. Its protein is CASRSTPRELANEKLFF.

Only one count was recorded for this clone. The rearrangement joins TRBV5-6 to TRBJ2-1, with TRBD2 matching over 10 bases. Germline-derived CDR1 and CDR2 are SGHDT and YYEEEE. V was clipped by 6 bases and J by 3 bases; unmatched bases: 6. The CDR3 spans 15 residues. DNA for the CDR3: TGTGCCAGCACCTTAGCGGGGGGCGTCTACAATGAGCAGTTCTTC. This codes for CASTLAGGVYNEQFF.

J is TRBJ2-1 and V is TRBV19; TRBD2 is a possible D gene (6 bases). This CDR3 has 16 amino acids. CDR1 is LNHDA and CDR2 is SQIVND in the germline V gene (reference sequence). V lost 6 bases, J lost 7 bases, and 22 bases lay in between. CDR3: CASSTTRQTRSNEQFF. In DNA, the CDR3 is TGTGCCAGTAGCACCACCCGACAGACTAGGTCAAATGAGCAGTTCTTC. The complete variable domain, with remaining parts taken from reference TRBV19 and TRBJ2-1, reads DGGITQSPKYLFRKEGQNVTLSCEQNLNHDAMYWYRQDPGQGLRLIYYSQIVNDFQKGDIAEGYSVSREKKESFPLTVTSAQKNPTAFYLCASSTTRQTRSNEQFFGPGTRLTVL.

The V call is TRBV7-2, the J call TRBJ2-7, with unresolved D. This CDR3 is 15 amino acids long. Trimming removed 0 bases from V and 0 bases from J, with 9 bases in between. The germline CDR1 and CDR2 sequences are SGHTA and FQGNSA. This chain's CDR3 is CASSLAGESSYEQYF. CDR3 DNA: TGTGCCAGCAGCTTAGCGGGCGAAAGCTCCTACGAGCAGTACTTC.

The CDR3 loop is CASLTFQGGGADTQYF. CDR3 coding DNA: TGTGCCAGCCTAACTTTTCAGGGAGGCGGCGCAGATACGCAGTATTTT. This rearrangement joins TRBV5-6 to TRBJ2-3; D perhaps matches TRBD2 (6 bases). V shed 7 bases and J shed 4 bases, with 22 bases lying between them. The CDR3 consists of 16 residues. Germline loops: CDR1 SGHDT, CDR2 YYEEEE.

V is TRBV5-1 and J is TRBJ1-1; the match to TRBD1 covers 7 bases. CDR3 length: 15 amino acids. Trimming took 0 bases from V and 7 from J; bases not matched to a gene: 9. Germline V lookup: CDR1 SGHRS, CDR2 YFSETQ. CDR3 sequence: CASSLVGTVRNEAFF. As DNA, the CDR3 is TGCGCCAGCAGCTTGGTGGGGACAGTTAGGAATGAAGCTTTCTTT.

Comment on this clone: The same CDR3 is also encoded by other DNA sequences in this sample. The chain is built from TRBV29-1 and TRBJ2-2; a weak D match, TRBD1 (5 bases). The CDR3 is 11 amino acids. Germline lookup yields CDR1 SQVTM and CDR2 ANQGSEA. Trimming took off 4 bases at V and 7 bases at J, with 7 bases between the two ends. The CDR3 sequence is CSVGGGGELFF. The CDR3 DNA follows: TGCAGCGTTGGGGGCGGCGGGGAGCTGTTTTTT.

The chain joins TRBV19 to TRBJ1-3; a possible D gene is TRBD1 (5 bases). CDR3 size: 15 residues. Germline assignment: CDR1 LNHDA and CDR2 SQIVND (reference sequence). V lost 4 bases to trimming and J lost 2 bases, with 12 bases between them. As DNA, the CDR3 is TGTGCCAGTAGTACCTCAGGAGGGGCTGGAAACACCATATATTTT. Protein: CASSTSGGAGNTIYF. The full variable domain, completed using reference TRBV19 and TRBJ1-3, is DGGITQSPKYLFRKEGQNVTLSCEQNLNHDAMYWYRQDPGQGLRLIYYSQIVNDFQKGDIAEGYSVSREKKESFPLTVTSAQKNPTAFYLCASSTSGGAGNTIYFGEGSWLTVV.

The chain couples TRBV14 to TRBJ1-4; TRBD1 aligns across 7 bases. Germline V gives CDR1 SGHDN, CDR2 FVKESK. Losses at the gene ends were 1 base for V and 5 bases for J; bases not matched to a gene: 13. The length of the CDR3 is 18 residues. The CDR3 DNA follows: TGTGCCAGCAGCCAAGTCTATGGGACAGATCCTTCAAATGAAAAACTGTTTTTT. As protein: CASSQVYGTDPSNEKLFF.

The chain employs TRBV9 and TRBJ2-5, with 10 positions matching TRBD2. Germline V gene data show CDR1 as SGDLS and CDR2 as YYNGEE. The CDR3 extends over 16 amino acids. Trimming took 4 bases from V and 5 from J; bases not matched to a gene: 11. CDR3 residues: CASSPSSGGAWETQYF. CDR3 coding DNA: TGTGCCAGCAGCCCGTCCAGCGGGGGGGCCTGGGAGACCCAGTACTTC.

The chain recombines TRBV2 with TRBJ1-4; 7 bases are shared with TRBD1. The germline CDR1 and CDR2 sequences are SNHLY and FYNNEI. Trimming took 10 bases from V and 1 from J; bases not matched to a gene: 6. The CDR3 has 14 amino acids. CDR3 nucleotides: TGTGCCATCCGCTACAGGGGAACTAATGAAAAACTGTTTTTT. It is translated as CAIRYRGTNEKLFF.